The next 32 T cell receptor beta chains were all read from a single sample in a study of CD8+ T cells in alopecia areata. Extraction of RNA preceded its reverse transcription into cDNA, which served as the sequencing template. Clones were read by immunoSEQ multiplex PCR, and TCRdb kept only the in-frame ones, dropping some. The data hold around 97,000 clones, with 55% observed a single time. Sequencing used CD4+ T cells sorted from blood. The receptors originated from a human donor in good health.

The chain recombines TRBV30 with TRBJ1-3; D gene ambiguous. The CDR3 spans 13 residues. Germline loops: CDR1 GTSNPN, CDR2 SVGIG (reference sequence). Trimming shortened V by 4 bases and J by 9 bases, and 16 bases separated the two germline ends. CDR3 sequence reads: CAWTLGLTSTIYF. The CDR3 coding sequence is TGTGCCTGGACCCTAGGATTAACGAGCACCATATATTTT. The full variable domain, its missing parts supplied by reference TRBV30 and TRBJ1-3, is SQTIHQWPATLVQPVGSPLSLECTVEGTSNPNLYWYRQAAGRGLQLLFYSVGIGQISSEVPQNLSASRPQDRQFILSSKKLLLSDSGFYLCAWTLGLTSTIYFGEGSWLTVV.

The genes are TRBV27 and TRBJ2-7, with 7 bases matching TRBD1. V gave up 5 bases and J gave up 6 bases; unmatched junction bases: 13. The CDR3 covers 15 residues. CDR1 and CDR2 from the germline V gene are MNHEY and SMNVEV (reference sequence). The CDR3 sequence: CASSPRTGQWFEQYF. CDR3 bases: TGTGCCAGCAGTCCCCGGACAGGTCAATGGTTCGAGCAGTACTTC.

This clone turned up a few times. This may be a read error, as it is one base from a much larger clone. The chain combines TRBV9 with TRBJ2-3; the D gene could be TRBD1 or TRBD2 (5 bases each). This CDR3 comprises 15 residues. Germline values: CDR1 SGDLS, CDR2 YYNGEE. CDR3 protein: CASSRGTGSTDTQYF. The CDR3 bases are TGCGCCAGCAGCCGAGGGACGGGAAGCACAGATACGCAGTATTTT. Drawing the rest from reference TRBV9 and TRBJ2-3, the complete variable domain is DSGVTQTPKHLITATGQRVTLRCSPRSGDLSVYWYQQSLDQGLQFLIQYYNGEERAKGNILERFSAQQFPDLHSELNLSSLELGDSALYFCASSRGTGSTDTQYFGPGTRLTVL.

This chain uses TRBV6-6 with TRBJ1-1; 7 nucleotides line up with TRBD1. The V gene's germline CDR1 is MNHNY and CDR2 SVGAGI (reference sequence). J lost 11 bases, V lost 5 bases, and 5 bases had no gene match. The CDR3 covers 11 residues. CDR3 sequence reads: CASSPGGLAFF. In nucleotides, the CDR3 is TGTGCCAGCAGTCCAGGGGGTCTGGCTTTCTTT.

This CDR3 reads CASSLGLAGGETQYF. The CDR3 DNA follows: TGTGCCAGCAGCCTGGGACTAGCGGGGGGGGAGACCCAGTACTTC. V and J are TRBV7-6 and TRBJ2-5; 16 nucleotides line up with TRBD2. Germline assignment: CDR1 SGHVS and CDR2 FNYEAQ. The ends lost 5 bases at V and 5 bases at J; junction bases unmatched: 2. This CDR3 contains 15 residues.

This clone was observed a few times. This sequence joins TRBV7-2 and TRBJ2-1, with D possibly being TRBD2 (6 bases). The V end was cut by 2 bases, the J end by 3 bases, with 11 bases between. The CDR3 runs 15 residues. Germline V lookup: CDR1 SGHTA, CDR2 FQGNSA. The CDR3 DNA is TGTGCCAGCAGCTTATCGGGCGGGAACTACAATGAGCAGTTCTTC. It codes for CASSLSGGNYNEQFF.

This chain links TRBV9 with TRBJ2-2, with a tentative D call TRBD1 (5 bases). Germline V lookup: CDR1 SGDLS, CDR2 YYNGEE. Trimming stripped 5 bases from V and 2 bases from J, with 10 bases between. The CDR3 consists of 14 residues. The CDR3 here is CASRGASNTGELFF. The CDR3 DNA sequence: TGTGCCAGCAGAGGGGCGTCAAACACCGGGGAGCTGTTTTTT.

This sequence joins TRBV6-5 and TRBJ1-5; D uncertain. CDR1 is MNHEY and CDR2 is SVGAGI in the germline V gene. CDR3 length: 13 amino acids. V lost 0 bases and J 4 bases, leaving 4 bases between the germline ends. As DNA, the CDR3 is TGTGCCAGCAGTTACTCGAAGAATCAGCCCCAGCATTTT. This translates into CASSYSKNQPQHF.

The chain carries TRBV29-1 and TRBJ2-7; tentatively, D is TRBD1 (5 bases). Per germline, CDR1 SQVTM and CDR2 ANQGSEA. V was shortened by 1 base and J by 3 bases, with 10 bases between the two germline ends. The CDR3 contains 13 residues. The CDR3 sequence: CSVEGQGFYEQYF. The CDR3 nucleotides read TGCAGCGTTGAAGGGCAGGGCTTCTACGAGCAGTACTTC.

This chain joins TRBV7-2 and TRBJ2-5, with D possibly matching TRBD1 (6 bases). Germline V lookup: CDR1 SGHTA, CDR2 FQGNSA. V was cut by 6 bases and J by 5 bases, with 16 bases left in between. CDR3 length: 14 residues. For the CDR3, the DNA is TGTGCCAGCAGGAGGAGTACAGGGCCCGAGACCCAGTACTTC. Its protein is CASRRSTGPETQYF. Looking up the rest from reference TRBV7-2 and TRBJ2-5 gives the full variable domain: GAGVSQSPSNKVTEKGKDVELRCDPISGHTALYWYRQSLGQGLEFLIYFQGNSAPDKSGLPSDRFSAERTGGSVSTLTIQRTQQEDSAVYLCASRRSTGPETQYFGPGTRLLVL.

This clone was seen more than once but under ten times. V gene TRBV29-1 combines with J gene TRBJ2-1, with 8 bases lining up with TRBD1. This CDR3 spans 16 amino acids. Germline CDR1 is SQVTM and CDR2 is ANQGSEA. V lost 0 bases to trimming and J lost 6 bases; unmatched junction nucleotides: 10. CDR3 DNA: TGCAGCGTTGAAGATAGGGGCAGGGGGCTTGTCAATGAGCAGTTCTTC. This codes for CSVEDRGRGLVNEQFF.

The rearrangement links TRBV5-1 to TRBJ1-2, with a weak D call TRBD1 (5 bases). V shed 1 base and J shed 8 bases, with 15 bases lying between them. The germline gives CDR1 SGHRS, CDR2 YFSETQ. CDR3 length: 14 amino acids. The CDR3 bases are TGCGCCAGCAGCTTGACGGGGGGATCATCAGGCTACACCTTC. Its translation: CASSLTGGSSGYTF.

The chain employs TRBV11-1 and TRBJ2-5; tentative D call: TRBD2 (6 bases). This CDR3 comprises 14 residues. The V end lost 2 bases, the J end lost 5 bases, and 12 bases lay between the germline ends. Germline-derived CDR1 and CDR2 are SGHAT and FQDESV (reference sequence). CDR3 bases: TGTGCCAGCAGCTTATACGCAGGGAGGGAGACCCAGTACTTC. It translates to CASSLYAGRETQYF.

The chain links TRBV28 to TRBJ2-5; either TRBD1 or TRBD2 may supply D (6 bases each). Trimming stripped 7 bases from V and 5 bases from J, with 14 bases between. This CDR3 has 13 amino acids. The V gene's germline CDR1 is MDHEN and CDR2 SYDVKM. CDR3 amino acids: CASTEGGLETQYF. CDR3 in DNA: TGTGCCAGCACTGAGGGGGGTTTGGAGACCCAGTACTTC. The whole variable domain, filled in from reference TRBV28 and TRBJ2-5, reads DVKVTQSSRYLVKRTGEKVFLECVQDMDHENMFWYRQDPGLGLRLIYFSYDVKMKEKGDIPEGYSVSREKKERFSLILESASTNQTSMYLCASTEGGLETQYFGPGTRLLVL.

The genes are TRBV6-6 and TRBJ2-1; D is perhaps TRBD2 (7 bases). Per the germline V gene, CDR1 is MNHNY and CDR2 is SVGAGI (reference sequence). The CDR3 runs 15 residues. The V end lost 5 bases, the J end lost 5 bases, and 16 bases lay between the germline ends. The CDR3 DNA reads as TGTGCCAGCAGTGATCTTGGGGGGGCTGACAATGAGCAGTTCTTC. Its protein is CASSDLGGADNEQFF.

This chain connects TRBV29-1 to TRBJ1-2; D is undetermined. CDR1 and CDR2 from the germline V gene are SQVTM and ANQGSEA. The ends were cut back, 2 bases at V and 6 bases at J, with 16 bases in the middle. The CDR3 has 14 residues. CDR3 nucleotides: TGCAGCGTTGAACGACCTCCGGTCGGGAATGGCTACACCTTC. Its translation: CSVERPPVGNGYTF.

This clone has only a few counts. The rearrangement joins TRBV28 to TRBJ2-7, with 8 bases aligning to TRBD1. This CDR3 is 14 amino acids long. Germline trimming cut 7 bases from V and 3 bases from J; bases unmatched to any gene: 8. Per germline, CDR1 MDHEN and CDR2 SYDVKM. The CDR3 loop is CASNGQGGVYEQYF. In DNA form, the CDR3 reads TGTGCCAGCAACGGACAGGGCGGAGTCTACGAGCAGTACTTC.

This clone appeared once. The CDR3 nucleotides read TGTGCCAGCAGCTTGGGCGCCTCGGGATTTGCGGATGGCTACACCTTC. Amino acids: CASSLGASGFADGYTF. The rearrangement joins TRBV11-2 to TRBJ1-2; D is unresolved. The germline V and J ends were trimmed by 3 bases and 6 bases, with 20 bases remaining between them. Per the germline V gene, CDR1 is SGHAT and CDR2 is FQNNGV. The CDR3 length is 16 residues.

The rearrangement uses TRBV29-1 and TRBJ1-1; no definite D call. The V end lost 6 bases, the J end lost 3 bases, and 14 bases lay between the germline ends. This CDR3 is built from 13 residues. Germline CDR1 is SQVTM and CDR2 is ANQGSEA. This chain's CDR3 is CSVVRMWDTEAFF. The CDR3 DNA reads TGCAGCGTCGTAAGGATGTGGGACACTGAAGCTTTCTTT.

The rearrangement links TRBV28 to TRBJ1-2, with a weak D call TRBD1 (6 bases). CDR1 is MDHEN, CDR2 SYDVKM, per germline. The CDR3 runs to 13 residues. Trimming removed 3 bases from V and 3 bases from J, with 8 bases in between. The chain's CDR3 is CASSLDRDYGYTF. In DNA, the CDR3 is TGTGCCAGCAGTTTGGACAGAGACTATGGCTACACCTTC.

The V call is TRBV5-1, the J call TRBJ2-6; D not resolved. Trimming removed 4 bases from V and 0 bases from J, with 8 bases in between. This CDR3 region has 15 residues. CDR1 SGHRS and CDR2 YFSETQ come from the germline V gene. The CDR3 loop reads CASSDSASGANVLTF. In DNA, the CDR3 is TGCGCCAGCAGCGATTCGGCCTCTGGGGCCAACGTCCTGACTTTC.

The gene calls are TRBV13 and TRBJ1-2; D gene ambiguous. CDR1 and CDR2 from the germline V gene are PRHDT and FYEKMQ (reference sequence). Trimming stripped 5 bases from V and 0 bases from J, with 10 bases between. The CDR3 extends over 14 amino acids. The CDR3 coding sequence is TGTGCCAGCAGCCACAAACCAGCTAACTATGGCTACACCTTC. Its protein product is CASSHKPANYGYTF. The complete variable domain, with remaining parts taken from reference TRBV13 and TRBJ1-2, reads AAGVIQSPRHLIKEKRETATLKCYPIPRHDTVYWYQQGPGQDPQFLISFYEKMQSDKGSIPDRFSAQQFSDYHSELNMSSLELGDSALYFCASSHKPANYGYTFGSGTRLTVV.

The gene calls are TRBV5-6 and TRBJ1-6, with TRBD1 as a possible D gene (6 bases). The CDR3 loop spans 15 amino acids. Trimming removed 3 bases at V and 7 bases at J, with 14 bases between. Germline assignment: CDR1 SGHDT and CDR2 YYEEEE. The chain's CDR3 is CASSSGGPTNSPLHF. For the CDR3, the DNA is TGTGCCAGCAGCTCGGGGGGCCCTACAAATTCACCCCTCCACTTT.

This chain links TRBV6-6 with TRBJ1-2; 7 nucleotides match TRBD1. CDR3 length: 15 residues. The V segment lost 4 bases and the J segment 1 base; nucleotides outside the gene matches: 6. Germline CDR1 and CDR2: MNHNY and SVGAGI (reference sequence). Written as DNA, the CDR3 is TGTGCCAGCAGTTTATCAGACAGGGTTAACTATGGCTACACCTTC. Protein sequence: CASSLSDRVNYGYTF.

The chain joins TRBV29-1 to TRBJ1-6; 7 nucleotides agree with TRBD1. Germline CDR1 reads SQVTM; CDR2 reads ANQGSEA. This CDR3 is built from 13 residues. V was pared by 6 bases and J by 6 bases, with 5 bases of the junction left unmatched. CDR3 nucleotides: TGCAGCGTGGCGGACAGGAGTAATTCACCCCTCCACTTT. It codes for CSVADRSNSPLHF. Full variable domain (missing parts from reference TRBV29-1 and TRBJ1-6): SAVISQKPSRDICQRGTSLTIQCQVDSQVTMMFWYRQQPGQSLTLIATANQGSEATYESGFVIDKFPISRPNLTFSTLTVSNMSPEDSSIYLCSVADRSNSPLHFGNGTRLTVT.

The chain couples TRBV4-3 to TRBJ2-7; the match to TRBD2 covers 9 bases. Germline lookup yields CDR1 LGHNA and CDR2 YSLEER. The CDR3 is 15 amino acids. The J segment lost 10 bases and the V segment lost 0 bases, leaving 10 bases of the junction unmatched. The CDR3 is CASSQDQGAGGLQYF. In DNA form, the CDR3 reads TGCGCCAGCAGCCAAGATCAGGGCGCGGGGGGGCTCCAGTACTTC.

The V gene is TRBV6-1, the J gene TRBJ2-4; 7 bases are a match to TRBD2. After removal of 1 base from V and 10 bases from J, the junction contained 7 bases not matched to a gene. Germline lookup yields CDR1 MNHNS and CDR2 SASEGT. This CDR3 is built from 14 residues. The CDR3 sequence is CASSEDGSGLIQYF. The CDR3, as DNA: TGTGCCAGCAGTGAAGACGGTAGCGGGTTAATTCAGTACTTC.

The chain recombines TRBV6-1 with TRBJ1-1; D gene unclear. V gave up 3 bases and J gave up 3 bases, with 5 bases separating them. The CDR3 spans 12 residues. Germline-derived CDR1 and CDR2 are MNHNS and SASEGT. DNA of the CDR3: TGTGCCAGCAGTGAGGTCTACACTGAAGCTTTCTTT. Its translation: CASSEVYTEAFF.

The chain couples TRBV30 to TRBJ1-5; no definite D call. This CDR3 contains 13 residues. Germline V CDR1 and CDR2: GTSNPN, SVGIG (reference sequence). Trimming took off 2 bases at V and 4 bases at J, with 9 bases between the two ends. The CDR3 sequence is CAWSRNDNQPQHF. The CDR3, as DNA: TGTGCCTGGAGTCGCAATGATAATCAGCCCCAGCATTTT.

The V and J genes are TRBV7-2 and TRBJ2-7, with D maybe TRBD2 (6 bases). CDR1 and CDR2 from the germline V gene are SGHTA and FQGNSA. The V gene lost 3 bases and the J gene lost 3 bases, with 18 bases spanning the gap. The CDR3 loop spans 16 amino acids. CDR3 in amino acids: CASSLWGESGDYEQYF. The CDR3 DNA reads TGTGCCAGCAGCTTGTGGGGGGAATCCGGGGACTACGAGCAGTACTTC.

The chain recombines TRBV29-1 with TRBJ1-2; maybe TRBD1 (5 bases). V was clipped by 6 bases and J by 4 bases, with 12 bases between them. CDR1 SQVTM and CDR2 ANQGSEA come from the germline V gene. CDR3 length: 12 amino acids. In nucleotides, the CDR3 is TGCAGCGTCGAGACAGCTCTCTATGGCTACACCTTC. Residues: CSVETALYGYTF.

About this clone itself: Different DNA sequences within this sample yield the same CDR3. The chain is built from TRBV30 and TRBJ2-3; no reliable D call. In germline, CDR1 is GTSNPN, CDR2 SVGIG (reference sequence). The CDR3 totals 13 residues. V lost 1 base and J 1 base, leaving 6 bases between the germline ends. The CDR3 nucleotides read TGTGCCTGGAGTGAAGGTCGCACAGATACGCAGTATTTT. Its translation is CAWSEGRTDTQYF. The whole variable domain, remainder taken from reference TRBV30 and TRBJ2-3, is SQTIHQWPATLVQPVGSPLSLECTVEGTSNPNLYWYRQAAGRGLQLLFYSVGIGQISSEVPQNLSASRPQDRQFILSSKKLLLSDSGFYLCAWSEGRTDTQYFGPGTRLTVL.